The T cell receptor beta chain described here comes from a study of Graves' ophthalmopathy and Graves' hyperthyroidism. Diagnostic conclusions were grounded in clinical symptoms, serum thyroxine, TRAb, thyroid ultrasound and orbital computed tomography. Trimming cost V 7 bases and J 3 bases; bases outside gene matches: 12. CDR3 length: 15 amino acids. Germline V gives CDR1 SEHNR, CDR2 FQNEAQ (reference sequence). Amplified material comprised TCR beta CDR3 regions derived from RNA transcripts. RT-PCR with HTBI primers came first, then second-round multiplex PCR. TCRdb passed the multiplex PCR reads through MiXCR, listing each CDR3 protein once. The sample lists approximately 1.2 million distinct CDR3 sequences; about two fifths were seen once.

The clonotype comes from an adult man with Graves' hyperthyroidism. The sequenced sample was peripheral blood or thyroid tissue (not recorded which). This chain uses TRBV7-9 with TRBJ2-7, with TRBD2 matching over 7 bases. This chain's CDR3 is CASTPRGGSSYEQYF. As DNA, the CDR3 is TGTGCCAGCACCCCACGGGGCGGGAGCAGCTACGAGCAGTACTTC.